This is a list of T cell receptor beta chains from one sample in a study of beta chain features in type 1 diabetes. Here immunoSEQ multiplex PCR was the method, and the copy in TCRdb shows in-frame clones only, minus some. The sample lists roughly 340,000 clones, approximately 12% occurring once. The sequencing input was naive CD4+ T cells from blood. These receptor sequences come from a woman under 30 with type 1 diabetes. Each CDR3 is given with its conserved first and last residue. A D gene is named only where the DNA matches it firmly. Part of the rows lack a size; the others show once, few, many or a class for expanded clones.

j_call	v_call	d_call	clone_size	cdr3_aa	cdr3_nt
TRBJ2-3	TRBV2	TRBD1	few	CASSVLTGQFTDTQYF	TGTGCCAGCAGTGTGCTCACGGGACAGTTCACAGATACGCAGTATTTT
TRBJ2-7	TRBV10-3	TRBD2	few	CAISGTSAAYEQYF	TGTGCCATCAGTGGGACTAGCGCGGCCTACGAGCAGTACTTC
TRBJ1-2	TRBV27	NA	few	CASSLSYRPYGYTF	TGTGCCAGCAGTTTATCGTACAGGCCCTATGGCTACACCTTC
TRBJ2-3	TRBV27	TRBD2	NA	CASNPLAGGDTQYF	TGTGCCAGCAACCCACTAGCGGGAGGAGATACGCAGTATTTT
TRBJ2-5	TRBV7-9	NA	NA	CASSLEYYLETQYF	TGTGCCAGCAGCTTAGAGTACTATCTGGAGACCCAGTACTTC
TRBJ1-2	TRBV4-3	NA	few	CASSQSPQGRFNYGYTF	TGCGCCAGCAGTCAGAGCCCACAGGGTCGTTTCAACTATGGCTACACCTTC
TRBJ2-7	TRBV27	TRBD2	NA	CASARLAGTYEQYF	TGTGCCAGCGCAAGACTAGCGGGAACCTACGAGCAGTACTTC
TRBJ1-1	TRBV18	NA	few	CASSPRGQGLDTEAFF	TGTGCCAGCTCACCACGGGGGCAGGGTTTGGACACTGAAGCTTTCTTT
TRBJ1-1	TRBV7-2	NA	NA	CASSLGTVNTEAFF	TGTGCCAGCAGCTTAGGGACAGTGAACACTGAAGCTTTCTTT
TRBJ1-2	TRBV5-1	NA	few	CASSREAGTNYGYTF	TGCGCCAGCAGCAGGGAGGCAGGGACCAACTATGGCTACACCTTC
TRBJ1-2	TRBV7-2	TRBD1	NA	CASSQGAGGEGYTF	TGTGCCAGCAGCCAGGGGGCAGGGGGCGAGGGCTACACCTTC
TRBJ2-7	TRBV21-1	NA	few	CASSKETGPPPLLGEQYF	TGTGCCAGCAGCAAAGAAACAGGGCCCCCTCCATTATTAGGCGAGCAGTACTTC
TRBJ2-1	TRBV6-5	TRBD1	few	CASSSIFPGQGHEQFF	TGTGCCAGCAGTTCCATTTTTCCGGGACAGGGCCATGAGCAGTTCTTC
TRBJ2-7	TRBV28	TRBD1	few	CASSLVQGVAQQYF	TGTGCCAGCAGTTTAGTACAGGGGGTGGCTCAGCAGTACTTC
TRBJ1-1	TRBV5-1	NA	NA	CASSYRGNTEAFF	TGCGCCAGCAGCTATCGAGGGAACACTGAAGCTTTCTTT
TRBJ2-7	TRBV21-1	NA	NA	CASSPREQYF	TGTGCCAGCAGCCCCAGGGAGCAGTACTTC
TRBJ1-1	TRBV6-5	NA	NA	CASSFDGEAFF	TGTGCCAGCAGTTTTGATGGCGAAGCTTTCTTT
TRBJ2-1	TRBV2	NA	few	CASSEPKGEFF	TGTGCCAGCAGTGAACCCAAGGGGGAGTTCTTC
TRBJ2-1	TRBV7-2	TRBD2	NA	CASSPWTSSYNEQFF	TGTGCCAGCAGCCCATGGACTAGCAGTTACAATGAGCAGTTCTTC
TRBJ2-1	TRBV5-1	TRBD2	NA	CASSSKAGGRHNEQFF	TGCGCCAGCAGCTCTAAAGCGGGAGGTCGCCACAATGAGCAGTTCTTC
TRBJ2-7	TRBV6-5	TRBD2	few	CASSYSGTSAAYEQYF	TGTGCCAGCAGTTACTCAGGGACTAGCGCGGCCTACGAGCAGTACTTC